Reported below is one TCR beta chain. Its antigen remains unidentified. One end of the junction does not line up with germline, which may come from a read error. This CDR3 region has 14 residues. Germline values: CDR1 SQVTM, CDR2 ANQGSEA. The data belong to a study of tumor and adjacent non-tumor tissue in lung cancer. The study's findings and limits: Compared with tumor, normal lung showed significantly lower TCR diversity.

The template was RNA from unsorted bulk tissue. Between August and November 2014, newly diagnosed, chemotherapy-naive lung cancer patients underwent thoracic surgery in China. Three rounds of nested PCR, following a modified ARM-PCR protocol, produced the TCRbeta library. Via MiXCR, TCRdb re-called the multiplex PCR reads, giving one row per CDR3 protein. The sample lists about 80,000 distinct CDR3 sequences; over 80% were seen once. The origin of this receptor is a woman aged 50 to 65 with non-small cell lung cancer. V is TRBV29-1 and J is TRBJ2-1; 11 positions match TRBD2. Sequenced sample: lung tumor tissue. DNA for the CDR3: TGCAGCGCCGACGAGACTAGCGGGATGAATGAGCAATTCTTC. Translating it yields CSADETSGMNEQFF.